These 21 T cell receptor beta chains were all obtained from the same sample, sequenced in a study of shared clonotypes between healthy human individuals. The naive CD8 fraction comprised CD45RO-negative cells positively selected for CCR7 and excluded terminally differentiated effector memory CD45RA+ cells. Assay: immunoSEQ multiplex PCR; the TCRdb copy retains only in-frame clones and omits some. The profile covers 550,000 to 750,000 clones, with nearly 97% appearing a single time and 0.09% to 0.13% taken by the ten largest. The sequencing sample was made of naive CD8+ T cells sorted from blood. These receptors originate from a woman between 25 and 40 years old in good health.

This chain uses TRBV6-1 with TRBJ2-1; D gene unclear. Trimming took 6 bases from V and 7 from J, leaving 13 bases between them. CDR1 and CDR2 (germline): MNHNS, SASEGT. The length of the CDR3 is 13 residues. CDR3 sequence: CASSPVWANEQFF. The CDR3 DNA reads as TGTGCCAGCAGCCCCGTCTGGGCTAATGAGCAGTTCTTC.

V gene TRBV6-4 combines with J gene TRBJ2-3; no firm D call. V was pared by 0 bases and J by 10 bases, with 8 bases between. CDR1 MRHNA and CDR2 SNTAGT come from the germline V gene. CDR3 length: 12 residues. The CDR3: CASSDSGNPQYF. Here the CDR3 DNA reads TGTGCCAGCAGTGACTCTGGAAATCCGCAGTATTTT.

The gene calls are TRBV7-6 and TRBJ1-2, with D unclear. V was shortened by 5 bases and J by 2 bases, with 9 bases between the two germline ends. Germline CDR1 reads SGHVS; CDR2 reads FNYEAQ. The CDR3 loop spans 13 amino acids. The CDR3 reads CASSQYGNYGYTF. DNA of the CDR3: TGTGCCAGCAGCCAATACGGAAACTATGGCTACACCTTC. Drawing the rest from reference TRBV7-6 and TRBJ1-2, the complete variable domain is GAGVSQSPRYKVTKRGQDVALRCDPISGHVSLYWYRQALGQGPEFLTYFNYEAQQDKSGLPNDRFSAERPEGSISTLTIQRTEQRDSAMYRCASSQYGNYGYTFGSGTRLTVV.

This chain joins TRBV4-1 and TRBJ1-2; the match to TRBD1 covers 7 bases. Trimming cost V 0 bases and J 3 bases; bases outside gene matches: 10. CDR3 length: 17 residues. Germline CDR1 MGHRA, CDR2 YSYEKL. The CDR3 bases are TGCGCCAGCAGCCAAGATGAGGTAGGGGGCCTCTACTATGGCTACACCTTC. Translating it yields CASSQDEVGGLYYGYTF.

V and J are TRBV28 and TRBJ2-7; 12 bases are a match to TRBD2. The CDR3 runs to 15 residues. Germline CDR1 and CDR2: MDHEN and SYDVKM. V lost 1 base, J lost 5 bases, and 3 bases stayed unmatched. The chain's CDR3 is CASSLSSGRAHEQYF. CDR3 sequence (DNA): TGTGCCAGCAGTTTATCTAGCGGGAGGGCCCACGAGCAGTACTTC.

V and J are TRBV28 and TRBJ2-7; D is unresolved. This CDR3 is 14 amino acids long. V gave up 2 bases and J gave up 0 bases, with 8 bases separating them. In germline, CDR1 is MDHEN, CDR2 SYDVKM. CDR3 sequence: CASSLESISYEQYF. In DNA, the CDR3 is TGTGCCAGCAGTTTAGAGTCTATCTCCTACGAGCAGTACTTC.

The chain employs TRBV2 and TRBJ2-1; 14 bases are a match to TRBD2. V lost 2 bases to trimming and J lost 4 bases; unmatched junction nucleotides: 4. CDR1 SNHLY and CDR2 FYNNEI come from the germline V gene. This CDR3 is built from 17 residues. In DNA, the CDR3 is TGTGCCAGCAGTGAATTGGGACTAGCGGGAGAATACAATGAGCAGTTCTTC. Amino acids: CASSELGLAGEYNEQFF.

The chain has TRBV19 and TRBJ2-1; the match to TRBD2 covers 12 bases. Germline CDR1 and CDR2: LNHDA and SQIVND (reference sequence). This CDR3 is built from 18 residues. The junction had 12 bases not matched to a gene; V was cut back by 2 bases and J by 7 bases. The CDR3 sequence is CASSISLLASGRDNEQFF. As DNA, the CDR3 is TGTGCCAGTAGTATATCCCTATTGGCTAGCGGGAGGGATAATGAGCAGTTCTTC.

The rearrangement uses TRBV9 and TRBJ2-1; 10 positions match TRBD2. Germline assignment: CDR1 SGDLS and CDR2 YYNGEE. The J segment lost 2 bases and the V segment lost 4 bases, leaving 6 bases of the junction unmatched. The CDR3 has 16 amino acids. Here the CDR3 reads CASSTSAGGAYNEQFF. For the CDR3, the DNA is TGTGCCAGCAGCACTTCAGCGGGAGGGGCCTACAATGAGCAGTTCTTC.

The V call is TRBV11-2, the J call TRBJ2-3; 12 bases map to TRBD2. The CDR3 is made up of 18 amino acids. V shed 5 bases, J shed 4 bases, and the junction held 13 bases outside the gene matches. The V gene's germline CDR1 is SGHAT and CDR2 FQNNGV. CDR3 protein: CASSLGLAGPVPPDTQYF. The DNA of the CDR3 is TGTGCCAGCAGCCTCGGACTAGCGGGACCCGTACCACCAGATACGCAGTATTTT.

The V gene is TRBV9, the J gene TRBJ2-2; D remains ambiguous. The germline V gene encodes CDR1 SGDLS and CDR2 YYNGEE. Deletions cut 3 bases from V and 0 bases from J, with 9 bases between. The CDR3 is 15 amino acids. The CDR3 region has the DNA TGTGCCAGCAGCGCTAGAAAACCGAACACCGGGGAGCTGTTTTTT. It specifies CASSARKPNTGELFF.

Comments on this clone: One end of the junction is discordant with germline, which a read error may explain. The chain joins TRBV2 to TRBJ2-7, with D maybe TRBD1 (5 bases). Germline V gene data show CDR1 as SNHLY and CDR2 as FYNNEI. The CDR3 runs to 12 residues. This chain's CDR3 is CASGQGSYEQYF. The CDR3 DNA reads as TGTGCCAGCGGGCAGGGCTCCTACGAGCAGTATTTC.

The chain is built from TRBV20-1 and TRBJ2-5; no reliable D call. CDR1 is DFQATT, CDR2 SNEGSKA, per germline (reference sequence). V was cut by 7 bases and J by 5 bases, with 11 bases left in between. This CDR3 is built from 11 residues. The CDR3 coding sequence is TGCAGTGGGAGAGCTACGGAGACCCAGTACTTC. Protein sequence: CSGRATETQYF.

This chain joins TRBV28 and TRBJ1-1; no definite D call. The CDR3 contains 14 residues. The germline V gene encodes CDR1 MDHEN and CDR2 SYDVKM. Trimming removed 8 bases from V and 4 bases from J, with 17 bases in between. CDR3 nucleotides: TGTGCCAGCTCAGAGACAAATTCTCCCACTGAAGCTTTCTTT. It codes for CASSETNSPTEAFF.

This sequence joins TRBV10-1 and TRBJ2-3; D not resolved. Germline V gene lookup returns CDR1 WNHNN and CDR2 SYGVQD (reference sequence). The CDR3 has 16 residues. V was shortened by 3 bases and J by 0 bases, with 13 bases between the two germline ends. The CDR3 DNA reads as TGCGCCAGCAGTGATACTTCGAGCGAGAGCACAGATACGCAGTATTTT. Its translation: CASSDTSSESTDTQYF.

The rearrangement uses TRBV11-2 and TRBJ1-3; 7 nucleotides align to TRBD1. The CDR3 covers 14 residues. The ends lost 3 bases at V and 2 bases at J; junction bases unmatched: 1. The germline gives CDR1 SGHAT, CDR2 FQNNGV. The CDR3 reads CASSLTGTGNTIYF. The CDR3 DNA is TGTGCCAGCAGCTTGACAGGGACTGGAAACACCATATATTTT.

This clone has a single count. V and J are TRBV10-2 and TRBJ2-3; 7 bases line up with TRBD2. Trimming removed 9 bases from V and 3 bases from J; junction bases left unmatched: 12. The CDR3 is made up of 15 amino acids. Germline-derived CDR1 and CDR2 are WSHSY and SAAADI. The CDR3, as DNA: TGCGCCAGTCGGACTAGTTTTTCAGTGACAGATACGCAGTATTTT. Translating it yields CASRTSFSVTDTQYF.

This chain joins TRBV5-6 and TRBJ1-2; 9 bases map to TRBD1. The CDR3 loop spans 15 amino acids. The V segment lost 0 bases and the J segment 5 bases; nucleotides outside the gene matches: 5. Looked up from germline, CDR1 is SGHDT and CDR2 is YYEEEE. This chain's CDR3 is CASSLDRGRGYGYTF. The CDR3 coding sequence is TGTGCCAGCAGCTTGGACAGGGGGCGAGGGTATGGCTACACCTTC.

A single count supports this clone. V is TRBV6-5 and J is TRBJ2-7; 7 bases match TRBD1. Per the germline V gene, CDR1 is MNHEY and CDR2 is SVGAGI. The V and J ends lost 0 bases and 3 bases, in that order; junction bases with no gene match: 2. The CDR3 is 14 residues long. The CDR3 sequence is CASSYSPGGYEQYF. CDR3 DNA: TGTGCCAGCAGTTACTCGCCAGGGGGCTACGAGCAGTACTTC.

The chain joins TRBV27 to TRBJ2-7, with 9 nucleotides matching TRBD2. Germline CDR1 is MNHEY and CDR2 is SMNVEV (reference sequence). The CDR3 spans 17 residues. V dropped 6 bases and J dropped 2; count of bases not matched to a gene: 14. CDR3 region: CASSPPGGREGPYEQYF. The CDR3 DNA reads TGTGCCAGCAGCCCCCCGGGGGGGCGGGAGGGCCCCTACGAGCAGTACTTC.

The chain employs TRBV11-2 and TRBJ1-4; 7 bases agree with TRBD1. This CDR3 spans 14 amino acids. Per the germline V gene, CDR1 is SGHAT and CDR2 is FQNNGV. V shed 5 bases, J shed 8 bases, and the junction held 8 bases outside the gene matches. CDR3 region: CASSHRGNKEKLFF. The CDR3 bases are TGTGCCAGCAGCCACAGGGGTAACAAGGAAAAACTGTTTTTT.